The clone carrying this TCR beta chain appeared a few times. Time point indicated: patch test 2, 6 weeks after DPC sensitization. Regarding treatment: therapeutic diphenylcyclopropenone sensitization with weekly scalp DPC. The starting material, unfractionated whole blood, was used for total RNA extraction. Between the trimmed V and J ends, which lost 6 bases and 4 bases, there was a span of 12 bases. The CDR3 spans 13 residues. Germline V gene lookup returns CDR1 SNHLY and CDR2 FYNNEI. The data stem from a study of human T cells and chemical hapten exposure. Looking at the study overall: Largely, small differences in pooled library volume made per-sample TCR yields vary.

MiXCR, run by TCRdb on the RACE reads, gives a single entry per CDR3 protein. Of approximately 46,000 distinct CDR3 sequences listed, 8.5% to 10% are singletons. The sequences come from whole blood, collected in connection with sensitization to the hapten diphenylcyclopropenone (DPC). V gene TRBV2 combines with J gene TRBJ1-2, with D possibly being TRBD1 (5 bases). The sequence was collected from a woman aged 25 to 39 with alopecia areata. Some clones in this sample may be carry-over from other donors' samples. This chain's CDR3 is CASRLQGSYGYTF. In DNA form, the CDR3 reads TGTGCCAGCAGATTGCAGGGTAGCTATGGCTACACCTTC.